The 12 T cell receptor beta chains in this list originate from one sample, sequenced in a study of cytomegalovirus exposure and HLA in healthy donors. Researchers ran the PCR with 60 Vbeta and 13 Jbeta primers. Profiled with immunoSEQ multiplex PCR; TCRdb holds only in-frame clones, not every one. This repertoire shows roughly 97,000 clones, 75% to 80% found once; its top ten account for approximately 5%. Sequencing was performed on PBMCs. The receptors were gathered from a man aged 60 to 69 in good health and CMV-seropositive.

V gene TRBV6-6 combines with J gene TRBJ1-2, with D possibly TRBD1 on 5 matching bases. Trimming took 6 bases from V and 5 from J, leaving 13 bases between them. The CDR3 consists of 13 residues. Germline V gene lookup returns CDR1 MNHNY and CDR2 SVGAGI (reference sequence). The CDR3 spells CASSIDSLYGYTF. The CDR3 nucleotides are TGTGCCAGCAGCATCGACAGTCTGTATGGCTACACCTTC.

The chain combines TRBV21-1 with TRBJ1-4. TRBV21-1 is assigned pseudogene status. The CDR3 sequence is 16 residues long. CDR3 sequence (DNA): TGTGCGAGTAACGCGGGGACGGGACTCAGAAGGGAAAAACTGTTTTTT. Its translation is CASNAGTGLRREKLFF.

V usage is TRBV7-3 and J usage is TRBJ1-4, with TRBD1 identical over 8 bases. The germline V gene encodes CDR1 SGHTA and CDR2 FQGTGA. The CDR3 is 18 amino acids. J lost 2 bases, V lost 1 base, and 9 bases had no gene match. CDR3 coding DNA: TGTGCCAGCAGCTTAAGGGGGCCGGGACAGGTGACTAATGAAAAACTGTTTTTT. Its translation: CASSLRGPGQVTNEKLFF. Based on the CDR3 plus reference TRBV7-3 and TRBJ1-4, the full variable domain is GAGVSQTPSNKVTEKGKYVELRCDPISGHTALYWYRQSLGQGPEFLIYFQGTGAADDSGLPNDRFFAVRPEGSVSTLKIQRTERGDSAVYLCASSLRGPGQVTNEKLFFGSGTQLSVL.

As concerns this clone: Other DNA sequences in the same sample also yield this CDR3. The chain uses TRBV7-7 and TRBJ2-2, with TRBD2 identical over 7 bases. V gave up 5 bases and J gave up 0 bases; unmatched junction bases: 3. Germline loops: CDR1 SSHAT, CDR2 FNYEAQ (reference sequence). The CDR3 has 15 residues. The CDR3 loop is CASSPGLPNTGELFF. Written as DNA, the CDR3 is TGTGCCAGCAGCCCGGGACTACCGAACACCGGGGAGCTGTTTTTT.

This chain links TRBV10-3 with TRBJ2-1, with 7 bases lining up with TRBD2. The CDR3 is 15 amino acids. Germline assignment: CDR1 ENHRY and CDR2 SYGVKD. With V trimmed by 3 bases and J by 3 bases, 5 bases remained unmatched. CDR3 DNA sequence: TGTGCCATCAGTGAAGGGACTACCAACTACAATGAGCAGTTCTTC. Its translation is CAISEGTTNYNEQFF.

The J gene is TRBJ2-3, the V gene TRBV5-1; 7 positions agree with TRBD2. Per germline, CDR1 SGHRS and CDR2 YFSETQ. The CDR3 is 16 amino acids. Trimming cost V 4 bases and J 1 base; bases outside gene matches: 9. The chain's CDR3 is CASSPNRDYGTDTQYF. CDR3 in DNA: TGCGCCAGCAGCCCAAATCGGGACTACGGCACAGATACGCAGTATTTT.

The V call is TRBV6-1, the J call TRBJ2-5, with 8 bases identical to TRBD1. The CDR3 contains 14 residues. V was clipped by 5 bases and J by 5 bases; unmatched bases: 7. Germline V gene sequence: CDR1 MNHNS, CDR2 SASEGT. The CDR3 sequence: CASSFQGARETQYF. CDR3 coding DNA: TGTGCCAGCAGTTTTCAGGGGGCACGTGAGACCCAGTACTTC.

This chain links TRBV11-2 with TRBJ1-2, with 7 bases aligning to TRBD1. The V gene's germline CDR1 is SGHAT and CDR2 FQNNGV. V dropped 2 bases and J dropped 8; count of bases not matched to a gene: 23. This CDR3 comprises 19 residues. The CDR3 bases are TGTGCCAGCAGCTTACTATATGGGGGCCTACGGGACAGCCTTTTCGGCTACACCTTC. It translates to CASSLLYGGLRDSLFGYTF.

The chain joins TRBV10-3 to TRBJ2-1, with TRBD1 matching 8 bases. Trimming took 6 bases from V and 6 from J; bases not matched to a gene: 4. Looked up from germline, CDR1 is ENHRY and CDR2 is SYGVKD. CDR3 length: 13 amino acids. The CDR3 sequence: CAIRTGDFNEQFF. The CDR3 region has the DNA TGTGCCATCAGGACAGGGGACTTCAATGAGCAGTTCTTC.

The chain employs TRBV6-1 and TRBJ2-2, with D unresolved. Germline assignment: CDR1 MNHNS and CDR2 SASEGT. Trimming stripped 6 bases from V and 6 bases from J, with 11 bases between. The CDR3 totals 13 residues. CDR3 nucleotides: TGTGCCAGCAGCCCTAGTATGGCCGGGGAGCTGTTTTTT. Its protein is CASSPSMAGELFF.

The CDR3 loop reads CASGLNGGAGETQYF. DNA of the CDR3: TGTGCTAGTGGTTTGAACGGGGGGGCCGGAGAGACCCAGTACTTC. The chain combines TRBV12-5 with TRBJ2-5, with 8 bases matching TRBD2. Germline CDR1 LGHNT, CDR2 FRNRAP. CDR3 length: 15 residues. V was clipped by 2 bases and J by 4 bases; unmatched bases: 6.

This sequence joins TRBV11-2 and TRBJ1-4; no clear D. The CDR3 totals 13 residues. CDR1 and CDR2 from the germline V gene are SGHAT and FQNNGV. V dropped 0 bases and J dropped 14 bases, with 13 bases sitting between them. The CDR3 is CASSLDRGGVLFF. The CDR3 nucleotides read TGTGCCAGCAGCTTAGATCGTGGCGGAGTGCTGTTTTTT. Complete variable domain (other parts from reference TRBV11-2 and TRBJ1-4): EAGVAQSPRYKIIEKRQSVAFWCNPISGHATLYWYQQILGQGPKLLIQFQNNGVVDDSQLPKDRFSAERLKGVDSTLKIQPAKLEDSAVYLCASSLDRGGVLFFGSGTQLSVL.